A selection of T cell receptor beta chains follows, all from one sample in a study of STAT5B mutations in CD4+ large granular lymphocyte leukemia. Measured with immunoSEQ multiplex PCR; TCRdb has only the in-frame clones, and not every one. The sample lists some 23,000 clones; about 80% were seen once. Specimen: CD4+ T cells from blood buffy coats. These receptors all come from a human donor in good health. The CDR3 runs from the conserved cysteine through the conserved F or W. The D gene is left open where the match is weak. A clone size is listed for some rows: how often the clone was seen (once, few, many), or a class if it is expanded.

abundance,j_gene,v_gene,d_gene,CDR3nt,CDR3aa
NA,TRBJ2-7,TRBV7-9,TRBD2,TGTGCCAGCAGCCAACTAGCGGGAGCTCGCCACGAGCAGTACTTC,CASSQLAGARHEQYF
NA,TRBJ2-5,TRBV5-4,NA,TGTGCCAGCAGCTTCACCCCTAGCGTGGAGACCCAGTACTTC,CASSFTPSVETQYF
NA,TRBJ1-1,TRBV7-8,NA,TGTGCCAGCAGCCAAGCCATGCCGGGGGACACTGAAGCTTTCTTT,CASSQAMPGDTEAFF
NA,TRBJ2-7,TRBV9,TRBD1,TGTGCCAGCAGCGTAGACGCAGGGGGCATTTTGGAGCAGTACTTC,CASSVDAGGILEQYF
NA,TRBJ2-4,TRBV7-2,TRBD2,TGTGCCAGCAGCCTGGTAATACGGGGGGGCATTCAGTACTTC,CASSLVIRGGIQYF
NA,TRBJ1-1,TRBV6-1,TRBD1,TGTGCCAGCAGTGAACCCCGACAGGGAGCCACTGAAGCTTTCTTT,CASSEPRQGATEAFF
once,TRBJ1-6,TRBV7-8,NA,TGTGCCAGCAGCTTATCAGGGTACAATTCACCCCTCCACTTT,CASSLSGYNSPLHF
NA,TRBJ2-7,TRBV6-1,TRBD2,TGTGCCAGCAGTGTAGCGGGAGGCTCCTACGAGCAGTACTTC,CASSVAGGSYEQYF
NA,TRBJ2-1,TRBV5-1,NA,TGCGCCAGCAACCCCACAGGGATCGCCAATGAGCAGTTCTTC,CASNPTGIANEQFF
once,TRBJ2-1,TRBV29-1,TRBD1,TGCAGCGTTGAAGAAAATGGGACAGGCAATGAGCAGTTCTTC,CSVEENGTGNEQFF
NA,TRBJ2-2,TRBV19,NA,TGTGCCAGTAGTATTTCGGGGCGGTCGAACACCGGGGAGCTGTTTTTT,CASSISGRSNTGELFF
once,TRBJ2-1,TRBV7-9,NA,TGTGCCAGCAGCTCCCAGGGAAATGAGCAGTTCTTC,CASSSQGNEQFF
NA,TRBJ2-1,TRBV10-3,NA,TGTGCCATCAGTGAGAAGGTCGACCCCGCCCCGAATGAGCAGTTCTTC,CAISEKVDPAPNEQFF
few,TRBJ1-2,TRBV7-2,NA,TGTGCCAGCAGCTTAGGTCAGGGTGGCTATGGCTACACCTTC,CASSLGQGGYGYTF
NA,TRBJ1-2,TRBV2,NA,TGTGCCAGCAGTGAGAGGGCTAACTATGGCTACACCTTC,CASSERANYGYTF
NA,TRBJ2-6,TRBV6-1,NA,TGTGCCACCATTAGGACAGGGGCCAACGTCCTGACTTTC,CATIRTGANVLTF
NA,TRBJ2-4,TRBV9,TRBD1,TGTGCCAGCAGCGTAGATGAGGGGGCTCGGGACATTCAGTACTTC,CASSVDEGARDIQYF
NA,TRBJ2-1,TRBV11-2,TRBD2,TGTGCCAGCAGCGGGATTAGCGGGAGTGCCTACAATGAGCAGTTCTTC,CASSGISGSAYNEQFF
NA,TRBJ2-2,TRBV5-5,NA,TGTGCCAGCAGCTTACCAGGGACCTCGAACACCGGGGAGCTGTTTTTT,CASSLPGTSNTGELFF
NA,TRBJ1-3,TRBV11-2,TRBD1,TGTGCCAGCAGCCCTAACCTCGGGGACAGGTACTCTGGAAACACCATATATTTT,CASSPNLGDRYSGNTIYF
once,TRBJ2-1,TRBV29-1,NA,TGCAGCGTTGGGGACTTGTACAATGAGCAGTTCTTC,CSVGDLYNEQFF
once,TRBJ2-2,TRBV5-1,NA,TGCGCCAGCAGCTTAATAGCGTACACCGGGGAGCTGTTTTTT,CASSLIAYTGELFF
NA,TRBJ2-3,TRBV5-4,NA,TGTGCCAGCAGCTTGGGAAGCACAGATACGCAGTATTTT,CASSLGSTDTQYF
NA,TRBJ2-2,TRBV19,TRBD2,TGTGCCAGTAGTATTGTTAGCGGGAGCTATGGCACCGGGGAGCTGTTTTTT,CASSIVSGSYGTGELFF
NA,TRBJ1-3,TRBV2,TRBD1,TGTGCCAGCAGCGCCGAGGGGACAGGGGGCGTCTCTGGAAACACCATATATTTT,CASSAEGTGGVSGNTIYF
NA,TRBJ1-4,TRBV2,TRBD1,TGTGCCAGCAGGGGGGGGACAGCAACTAATGAAAAACTGTTTTTT,CASRGGTATNEKLFF
NA,TRBJ1-5,TRBV5-8,NA,TGTGCCAGCAGCTTTTGGGATGAGCCTCAGCATTTT,CASSFWDEPQHF
NA,TRBJ2-2,TRBV10-3,NA,TGTGCCATCAGTGAGTCGACTCTACAGGGGGGGACCGGGGAGCTGTTTTTT,CAISESTLQGGTGELFF